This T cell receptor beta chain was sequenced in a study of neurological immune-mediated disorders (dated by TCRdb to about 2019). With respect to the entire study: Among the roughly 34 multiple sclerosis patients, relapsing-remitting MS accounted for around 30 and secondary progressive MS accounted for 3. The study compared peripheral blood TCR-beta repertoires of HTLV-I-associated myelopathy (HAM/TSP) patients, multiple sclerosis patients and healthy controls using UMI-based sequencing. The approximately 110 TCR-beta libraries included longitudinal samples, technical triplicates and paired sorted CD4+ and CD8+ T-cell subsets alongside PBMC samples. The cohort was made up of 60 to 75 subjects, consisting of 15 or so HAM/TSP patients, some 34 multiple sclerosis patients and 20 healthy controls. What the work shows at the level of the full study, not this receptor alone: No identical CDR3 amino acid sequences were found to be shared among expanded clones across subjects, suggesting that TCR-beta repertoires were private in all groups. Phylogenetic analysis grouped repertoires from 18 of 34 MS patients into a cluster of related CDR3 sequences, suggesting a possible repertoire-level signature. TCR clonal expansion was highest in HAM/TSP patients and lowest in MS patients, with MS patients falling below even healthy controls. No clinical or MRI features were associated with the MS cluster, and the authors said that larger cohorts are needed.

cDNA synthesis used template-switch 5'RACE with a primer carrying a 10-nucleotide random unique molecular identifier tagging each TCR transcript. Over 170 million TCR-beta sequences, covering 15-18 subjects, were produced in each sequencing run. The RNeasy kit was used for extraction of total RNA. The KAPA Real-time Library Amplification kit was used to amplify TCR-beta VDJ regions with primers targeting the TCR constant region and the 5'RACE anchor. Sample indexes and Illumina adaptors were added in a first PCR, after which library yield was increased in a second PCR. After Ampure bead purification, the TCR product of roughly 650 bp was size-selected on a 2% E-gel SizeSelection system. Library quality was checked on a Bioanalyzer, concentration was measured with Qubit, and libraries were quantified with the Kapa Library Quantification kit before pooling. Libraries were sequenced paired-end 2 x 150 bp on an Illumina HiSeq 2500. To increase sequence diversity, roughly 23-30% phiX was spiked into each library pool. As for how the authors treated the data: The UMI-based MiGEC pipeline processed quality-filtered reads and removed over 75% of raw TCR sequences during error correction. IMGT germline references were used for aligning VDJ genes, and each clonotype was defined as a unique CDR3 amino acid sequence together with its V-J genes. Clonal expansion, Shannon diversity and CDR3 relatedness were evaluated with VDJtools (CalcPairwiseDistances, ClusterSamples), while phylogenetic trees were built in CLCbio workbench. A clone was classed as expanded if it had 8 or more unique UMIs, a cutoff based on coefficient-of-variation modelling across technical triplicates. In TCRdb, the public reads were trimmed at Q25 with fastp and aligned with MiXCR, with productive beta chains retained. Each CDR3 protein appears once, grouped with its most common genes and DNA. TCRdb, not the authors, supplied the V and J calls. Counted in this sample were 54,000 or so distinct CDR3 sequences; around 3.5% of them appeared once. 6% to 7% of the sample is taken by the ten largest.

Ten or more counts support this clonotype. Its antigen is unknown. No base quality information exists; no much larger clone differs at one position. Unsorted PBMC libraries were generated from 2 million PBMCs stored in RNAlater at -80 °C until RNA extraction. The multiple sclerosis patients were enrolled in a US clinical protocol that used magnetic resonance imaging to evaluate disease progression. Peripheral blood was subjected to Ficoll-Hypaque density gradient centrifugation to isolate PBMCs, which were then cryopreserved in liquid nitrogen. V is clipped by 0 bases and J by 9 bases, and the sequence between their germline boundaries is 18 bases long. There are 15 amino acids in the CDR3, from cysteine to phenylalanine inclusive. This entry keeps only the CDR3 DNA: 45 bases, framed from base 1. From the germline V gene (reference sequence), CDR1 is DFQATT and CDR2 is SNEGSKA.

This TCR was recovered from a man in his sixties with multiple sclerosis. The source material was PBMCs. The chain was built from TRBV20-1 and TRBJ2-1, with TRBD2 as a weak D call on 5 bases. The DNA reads TGCAGTGCTAGAGATAATTTCGTAGCAGAGGGTGAGCAGTTCTTC. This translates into CSARDNFVAEGEQFF.